This TCR beta chain appears in the sequencing data of a study of cytomegalovirus exposure and HLA in healthy donors. PCR used 60 Vbeta primers and 13 Jbeta primers. Some clones are missing from TCRdb's copy, which holds only in-frame ones; the method was immunoSEQ multiplex PCR. Seen here are approximately 210,000 clones, 82% observed once, and the top ten hold about 6%. Healthy bone marrow donors made up the donors. Study-wide findings and caveats: Among TCR beta chains, those listed as cytomegalovirus-associated numbered over 150. Approximately 18,000 TCR beta sequences were associated with HLA alleles at 0.05 false discovery rate in a later analysis.

As for this clone: The antigen is undetermined.

What was sequenced was PBMCs. This sequence was found in a man in his forties in good health and CMV-seropositive.

CDR3 amino acids: CASGLVTGVNTEAFF. The DNA for the CDR3 is TGTGCTAGTGGTTTGGTGACAGGGGTGAACACTGAAGCTTTCTTT. This chain connects TRBV12-5 to TRBJ1-1, with 8 bases identical to TRBD1. The junction had 0 bases not matched to a gene; V was cut back by 0 bases and J by 0 bases. The germline V gene encodes CDR1 LGHNT and CDR2 FRNRAP. The CDR3 is 15 residues long.